The TCR beta chain described here comes from a study of chemoradiotherapy in HPV16-positive cancers. Here immunoSEQ multiplex PCR was the method, and the copy in TCRdb shows in-frame clones only, minus some. The sample has about 5,000 clones, 93% seen once. Over chemoradiotherapy, repertoires were sampled more than once. Comments on this clone: Its antigen remains unknown.

Study outcomes and limitations: In HPV16-positive patients, HPV-responsive T-cell expansion tracked better recurrence-free survival. The functional HPV-specific definition rests on just two HPV16-positive patients. Non-HPV-specific T cells did not expand in tumors during treatment, whereas candidate HPV-specific clones and E7-related motifs did.

CDR1 is GTSNPN, CDR2 SVGIG, per germline (reference sequence). The CDR3 extends over 14 amino acids. Trimming shortened V by 1 base and J by 6 bases, and 12 bases separated the two germline ends. Sampling took place from a patient who underwent chemoradiotherapy. This TCR was recovered from a human donor with HPV-associated anogenital cancer. The chain links TRBV30 to TRBJ1-4; D may be TRBD1 (5 bases). CDR3 in DNA: TGTGCCTGGAGTGCGGGCGGGACGTATGAAAAACTGTTTTTT. It specifies CAWSAGGTYEKLFF.